The rows below give T cell receptor beta chains drawn from one sample of a study of shared T cell receptors in the human thymus. Generated by immunoSEQ multiplex PCR, the TCRdb table keeps only in-frame clones and is missing some. The repertoire includes roughly 710,000 clones, over 75% of them detected once, and more than 0.01% sits in the top ten. These data were also filed under a second study, of human thymus T cells.

The material sequenced was thymocytes. The receptors were gathered from a girl less than two years old with a congenital heart defect. CDR3s include the opening cysteine and the closing phenylalanine or tryptophan. D genes are given only for firm matches. The size entry is marked missing in some rows and otherwise reads once, few, many or a size class.

size,J,D,length,V,CDR3,DNA
.,TRBJ1-4,.,15,TRBV28,CASSLESPTNEKLFF,TGTGCCAGCAGTTTAGAGAGTCCAACTAATGAAAAACTGTTTTTT
.,TRBJ1-2,.,17,TRBV30,CAWSVLQTLNKSYGYTF,TGTGCCTGGAGTGTACTTCAGACTCTAAACAAATCGTATGGCTACACCTTC
.,TRBJ2-7,TRBD2,15,TRBV28,CASSQRLAGSYEQYF,TGTGCCAGCAGTCAAAGACTAGCGGGGTCTTACGAGCAGTACTTC
once,TRBJ2-7,.,15,TRBV14,CASRDGRYGSYEQYF,TGTGCCAGCAGGGATGGGCGATATGGCTCCTACGAGCAGTACTTC
.,TRBJ2-3,TRBD2,16,TRBV7-8,CASSLQTSGGTDTQYF,TGTGCCAGCAGCTTGCAGACTAGCGGTGGCACAGATACGCAGTATTTT
.,TRBJ2-7,TRBD1,14,TRBV7-8,CASSLDRASYEQYF,TGTGCCAGCAGCCTTGACAGGGCCTCCTACGAGCAGTACTTC
.,TRBJ1-1,TRBD1,13,TRBV19,CASRNPQTGEAFF,TGTGCCAGTAGAAACCCTCAGACAGGGGAAGCTTTCTTT
.,TRBJ1-1,.,13,TRBV4-3,CASSQERLAEAFF,TGCGCCAGCAGCCAAGAGCGGCTCGCTGAAGCTTTCTTT
few,TRBJ2-2,TRBD1,15,TRBV6-5,CASSYSTGPPGELFF,TGTGCCAGCAGTTACTCGACAGGGCCCCCCGGGGAGCTGTTTTTT
.,TRBJ2-1,TRBD2,15,TRBV6-6,CASSYIAGGPGEQFF,TGTGCCAGCAGTTATATAGCGGGGGGGCCTGGTGAGCAGTTCTTC
.,TRBJ1-1,.,17,TRBV27,CASSFVPPWTENTEAFF,TGTGCCAGCAGTTTCGTTCCACCTTGGACAGAGAACACTGAAGCTTTCTTT
.,TRBJ1-1,TRBD1,22,TRBV4-1,CASSPRLGLISPLTQGSTEAFF,TGCGCCAGCAGCCCCCGTTTAGGCTTAATCTCGCCCCTTACACAGGGGTCCACTGAAGCTTTCTTT
.,TRBJ1-4,.,17,TRBV4-2,CASSQDAGGGGGEKLFF,TGTGCCAGCAGCCAAGATGCCGGGGGAGGGGGGGGTGAAAAACTGTTTTTT